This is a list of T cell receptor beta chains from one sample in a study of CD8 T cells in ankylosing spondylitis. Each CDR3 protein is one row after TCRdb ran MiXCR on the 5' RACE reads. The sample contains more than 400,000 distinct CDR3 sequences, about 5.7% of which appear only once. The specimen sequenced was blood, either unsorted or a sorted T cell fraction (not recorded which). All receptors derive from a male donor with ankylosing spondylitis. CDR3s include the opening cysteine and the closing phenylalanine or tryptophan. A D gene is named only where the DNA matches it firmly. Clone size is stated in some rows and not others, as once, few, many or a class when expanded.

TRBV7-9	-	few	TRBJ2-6	CASSLVGDGANVLTF	TGTGCCAGCAGCTTAGTAGGGGATGGGGCCAACGTCCTGACTTTC
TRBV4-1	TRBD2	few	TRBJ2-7	CASSPRLAGGNEQYF	TGCGCCAGCAGCCCCCGACTAGCGGGAGGAAACGAGCAGTACTTC
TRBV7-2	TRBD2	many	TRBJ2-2	CASSLVASGRSRGELFF	TGTGCCAGCAGCTTAGTGGCTAGCGGGAGGTCGCGAGGGGAGCTGTTTTTT
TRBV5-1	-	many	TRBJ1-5	CASSLDSSQPQHF	TGCGCCAGCAGCTTGGACAGTTCCCAGCCCCAGCATTTT
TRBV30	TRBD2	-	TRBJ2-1	CAWSVPPSGRYNEQFF	TGTGCCTGGAGTGTCCCCCCTAGCGGGAGGTACAATGAGCAGTTCTTC
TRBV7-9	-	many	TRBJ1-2	CASSFLLGSYGYTF	TGTGCCAGCAGCTTTTTGTTAGGGAGCTATGGCTACACCTTC
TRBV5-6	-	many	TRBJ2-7	CASSLEQYSYEQYF	TGTGCCAGCAGCTTGGAGCAGTACTCCTACGAGCAGTACTTC
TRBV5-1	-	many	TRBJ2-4	CASSLDKAKNIQYF	TGCGCCAGCAGCTTGGACAAAGCCAAAAACATTCAGTACTTC
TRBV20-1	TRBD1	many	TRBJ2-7	CSARDTRTGNEQYF	TGCAGTGCTAGAGATACAAGGACAGGGAACGAGCAGTACTTC
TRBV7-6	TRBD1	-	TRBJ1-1	CASSFPQGRDTEAFF	TGTGCCAGCAGCTTCCCACAGGGGCGGGACACTGAAGCTTTCTTT
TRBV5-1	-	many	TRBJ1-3	CASSLAPQISGNTIYF	TGCGCCAGCAGCTTGGCCCCACAGATCTCTGGAAACACCATATATTTT
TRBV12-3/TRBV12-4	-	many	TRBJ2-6	CASSPVSSGANVLTF	TGTGCCAGCAGTCCAGTGTCCTCTGGGGCCAACGTCCTGACTTTC
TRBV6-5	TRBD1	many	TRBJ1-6	CASSYHPDRGRTPLHF	TGTGCCAGCAGTTACCACCCCGACAGGGGACGTACACCCCTCCACTTT
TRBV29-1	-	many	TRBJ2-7	CSVVGGKYEQYF	TGCAGCGTTGTGGGGGGAAAGTACGAGCAGTACTTC
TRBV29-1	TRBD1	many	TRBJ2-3	CSVAGGAMSSVGSADTQYF	TGCAGCGTCGCAGGGGGCGCGATGTCCAGTGTGGGGAGCGCAGATACGCAGTATTTT
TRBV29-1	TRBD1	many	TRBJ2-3	CSAYTRGQGTDTQYF	TGCAGCGCCTACACTCGGGGACAGGGGACAGATACGCAGTATTTT
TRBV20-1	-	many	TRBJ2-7	CSASGQYF	TGCAGTGCCAGCGGACAGTACTTC
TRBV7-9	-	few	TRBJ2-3	CASSLVGFTDTQYF	TGTGCCAGCAGCTTAGTGGGATTCACAGATACGCAGTATTTT
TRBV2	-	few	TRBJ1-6	CASSALLNSPLHF	TGTGCCAGCAGTGCCCTCCTAAATTCACCCCTCCACTTT
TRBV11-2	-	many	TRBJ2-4	CASSLAGTDIQYF	TGTGCCAGCAGCTTAGCAGGGACGGACATTCAGTACTTC
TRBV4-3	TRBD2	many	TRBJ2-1	CASSQDASGNSYNEQFF	TGCGCCAGCAGCCAAGATGCTAGCGGGAACTCCTACAATGAGCAGTTCTTC
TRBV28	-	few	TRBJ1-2	CASSSGLAHGYTF	TGTGCCAGCAGTTCAGGGTTAGCGCACGGCTACACCTTC
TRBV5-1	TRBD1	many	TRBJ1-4	CASSVVGQGGEKLFF	TGCGCCAGCAGCGTGGTAGGACAGGGAGGAGAAAAACTGTTTTTT
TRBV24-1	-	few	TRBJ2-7	CATFDGRTQYF	TGTGCCACCTTTGACGGGCGGACGCAGTACTTC
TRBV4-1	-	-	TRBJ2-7	CASSQARLSYEQYF	TGCGCCAGCAGCCAAGCCCGACTCTCCTACGAGCAGTACTTC
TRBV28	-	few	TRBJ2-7	CASSWTGTSPYEQYF	TGTGCCAGCAGTTGGACCGGGACCTCTCCCTACGAGCAGTACTTC
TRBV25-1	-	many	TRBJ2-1	CASRDSYRGEQFF	TGTGCCAGCCGAGACTCGTACCGCGGTGAGCAGTTCTTC
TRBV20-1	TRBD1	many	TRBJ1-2	CSALGQGPNYGYTF	TGCAGTGCTCTCGGACAGGGGCCTAACTATGGCTACACCTTC
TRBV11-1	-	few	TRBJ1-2	CASSPSTPRSGYTF	TGTGCCAGCAGCCCCTCGACCCCCCGGTCTGGCTACACCTTC
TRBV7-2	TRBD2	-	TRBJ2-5	CASSSRGGIETQYF	TGTGCCAGCAGCTCCCGGGGGGGCATAGAGACCCAGTACTTC
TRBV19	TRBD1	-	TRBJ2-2	CASSLLQGAVTGELFF	TGTGCCAGTAGCCTCTTACAGGGGGCCGTCACCGGGGAGCTGTTTTTT